One sample yielded the 25 T cell receptor beta chains listed below, sequenced in a study of blood T cell repertoires in COVID-19. The repertoire was sequenced with immunoSEQ multiplex PCR; TCRdb's copy has only in-frame clones and lacks some. The sample shows 70,000 to 90,000 clones, roughly 80% of them seen only once. Specimen: peripheral blood. The origin of the receptors is a woman aged 55-69 years with acute or convalescent COVID-19.

The chain uses TRBV6-5 and TRBJ1-6; D gene ambiguous. Trimming removed 0 bases at V and 6 bases at J, with 9 bases between. CDR1 is MNHEY and CDR2 is SVGAGI in the germline V gene. The CDR3 consists of 15 residues. CDR3 loop: CASSYSFQFNSPLHF. In DNA, the CDR3 is TGTGCCAGCAGTTACTCGTTTCAATTTAATTCACCCCTCCACTTT.

This clone is medium-sized (0.01 to 0.1%) in the sample. The rearrangement links TRBV4-1 to TRBJ1-2; D is undetermined. CDR3 length: 15 amino acids. V lost 0 bases and J 5 bases, leaving 13 bases between the germline ends. Germline CDR1 MGHRA, CDR2 YSYEKL. The CDR3 is CASSQDIRVWYGYTF. The CDR3 DNA reads TGCGCCAGCAGCCAAGACATCCGGGTATGGTATGGCTACACCTTC.

The CDR3 loop reads CASSETREQYV. Here the CDR3 DNA reads TGTGCCAGCAGTGAGACGAGGGAGCAGTACGTC. The V gene is TRBV2, the J gene TRBJ2-7, with D hard to call. Trimming left V 3 bases short and J 7 bases short, with 7 bases between. The V gene's germline CDR1 is SNHLY and CDR2 FYNNEI. This CDR3 contains 11 residues.

Worth noting for this clone: Its ends do not fully match the called genes, so a read error is possible. The chain combines TRBV7-7 with TRBJ1-2; 7 bases align to TRBD1. The CDR3 has 13 amino acids. The germline V gene has CDR1 SSHAT and CDR2 FNYEAQ (reference sequence). The CDR3 reads CASSSTGYYGYTF. The CDR3 region has the DNA TGTGCTAGCAGCTCGACAGGGTACTATGGCTACACCTTC.

The CDR3 DNA sequence: TGTGCCAGCAGCTTGAGGCAGGTCAGACATTCACCCCTCCACTTT. It encodes CASSLRQVRHSPLHF. This chain joins TRBV5-6 and TRBJ1-6, with no clear D. The CDR3 sequence is 15 residues long. V was cut by 1 base and J by 8 bases, with 13 bases left in between. The germline gives CDR1 SGHDT, CDR2 YYEEEE.

This chain uses TRBV11-2 with TRBJ1-3; maybe TRBD1 (5 bases). Germline assignment: CDR1 SGHAT and CDR2 FQNNGV. This CDR3 is 15 amino acids long. V shed 2 bases and J shed 3 bases, with 11 bases lying between them. The CDR3 loop reads CASSLRGLGGNTIYF. In nucleotides, the CDR3 is TGTGCCAGCAGCTTACGGGGGTTAGGTGGAAACACCATATATTTT.

The rearrangement links TRBV7-9 to TRBJ2-2, with D maybe TRBD2 (5 bases). The CDR3 loop spans 19 amino acids. CDR1 is SEHNR and CDR2 is FQNEAQ in the germline V gene (reference sequence). The V gene lost 4 bases and the J gene lost 2 bases, with 23 bases spanning the gap. CDR3 sequence: CASSSPTRDTIANTGELFF. In nucleotides, the CDR3 is TGTGCCAGCAGCTCTCCAACCCGGGATACTATAGCCAACACCGGGGAGCTGTTTTTT.

This chain joins TRBV29-1 and TRBJ1-6; D perhaps matches TRBD1 (6 bases). From germline, CDR1 is SQVTM and CDR2 ANQGSEA. V lost 6 bases and J lost 5, with 11 bases in between. The CDR3 spans 13 residues. The CDR3 nucleotides read TGCAGCGTGAGACAGGAAAATAATTCACCCCTCCACTTT. This encodes CSVRQENNSPLHF.

The chain uses TRBV7-8 and TRBJ2-7, with TRBD1 matching over 12 bases. The junction had 6 bases not matched to a gene; V was cut back by 5 bases and J by 4 bases. The germline CDR1 and CDR2 sequences are SGHVS and FQNEAQ. The CDR3 totals 15 residues. The chain's CDR3 is CASSPGTGGGYEQYF. The DNA of the CDR3 is TGTGCCAGCAGCCCCGGGACAGGGGGCGGGTACGAGCAGTACTTC.

The table lists this clone with a few counts. The V call is TRBV19, the J call TRBJ1-1, with a weak D call TRBD1 (6 bases). V was shortened by 7 bases and J by 4 bases, with 16 bases between the two germline ends. Germline V CDR1 and CDR2: LNHDA, SQIVND (reference sequence). The CDR3 extends over 14 amino acids. This chain's CDR3 is CASNWGGESTEAFF. The CDR3 coding sequence is TGTGCCAGTAATTGGGGGGGCGAGAGCACTGAAGCTTTCTTT.

CDR3 bases: TGCGCCAGCAGCTTTAGGACAGGGGTGAACATTCAGTACTTC. Amino acids: CASSFRTGVNIQYF. This chain links TRBV5-1 with TRBJ2-4; 9 bases agree with TRBD1. This CDR3 has 14 residues. Germline V CDR1 and CDR2: SGHRS, YFSETQ. The J segment lost 7 bases and the V segment lost 2 bases, leaving 4 bases of the junction unmatched. Variable domain in full (rest from reference TRBV5-1 and TRBJ2-4): KAGVTQTPRYLIKTRGQQVTLSCSPISGHRSVSWYQQTPGQGLQFLFEYFSETQRNKGNFPGRFSGRQFSNSRSEMNVSTLELGDSALYLCASSFRTGVNIQYFGAGTRLSVL.

The chain couples TRBV6-5 to TRBJ2-7, with 8 bases that match TRBD1. The junction had 6 bases not matched to a gene; V was cut back by 9 bases and J by 2 bases. There are 13 residues in the CDR3. The germline V gene has CDR1 MNHEY and CDR2 SVGAGI. In nucleotides, the CDR3 is TGTGCCAGTACCGGACAGGGCCCCTACGAGCAGTACGTC. This codes for CASTGQGPYEQYV.

This rearrangement joins TRBV7-2 to TRBJ2-4; tentatively, D is TRBD1 (5 bases). Deletions cut 4 bases from V and 4 bases from J, with 14 bases between. The CDR3 has 15 residues. Germline CDR1 is SGHTA and CDR2 is FQGNSA. Here the CDR3 DNA reads TGTGCCAGCAGCTCCCCAGGGCCTCTTAAAAACATTCAGTACTTC. Translation gives CASSSPGPLKNIQYF.

The chain uses TRBV30 and TRBJ1-3; D possibly corresponds to TRBD1 (5 bases). Germline V lookup: CDR1 GTSNPN, CDR2 SVGIG (reference sequence). With 5 bases removed from V and 0 bases from J, the gap between germline ends came to 14 bases. The CDR3 is 15 residues long. CDR3 nucleotides: TGTGCCTGGGTACCGAACAGGTACTCTGGAAACACCATATATTTT. Amino acids: CAWVPNRYSGNTIYF. Together with reference TRBV30 and TRBJ1-3, the CDR3 gives the full variable domain: SQTIHQWPATLVQPVGSPLSLECTVEGTSNPNLYWYRQAAGRGLQLLFYSVGIGQISSEVPQNLSASRPQDRQFILSSKKLLLSDSGFYLCAWVPNRYSGNTIYFGEGSWLTVV.

In this sample, this clone turned up a few times. The chain recombines TRBV20-1 with TRBJ2-1; a weak D match, TRBD1 (5 bases). V dropped 6 bases and J dropped 9 bases, with 12 bases sitting between them. From germline, CDR1 is DFQATT and CDR2 SNEGSKA (reference sequence). The length of the CDR3 is 11 residues. The CDR3, as DNA: TGCAGTGCCGAAACAGGCATTGAGCAGTTCTTC. Amino acid sequence: CSAETGIEQFF.

The genes are TRBV14 and TRBJ2-6; no clear D gene. This CDR3 is built from 14 residues. Germline values: CDR1 SGHDN, CDR2 FVKESK. The germline V and J ends were trimmed by 10 bases and 0 bases, with 10 bases remaining between them. CDR3 bases: TGTGCCACCAAAGCTAGCTCTGGGGCCAACGTCCTGACTTTC. As protein: CATKASSGANVLTF. The complete variable domain, with remaining parts taken from reference TRBV14 and TRBJ2-6, reads EAGVTQFPSHSVIEKGQTVTLRCDPISGHDNLYWYRRVMGKEIKFLLHFVKESKQDESGMPNNRFLAERTGGTYSTLKVQPAELEDSGVYFCATKASSGANVLTFGAGSRLTVL.

This clone was detected a few times. The chain is built from TRBV19 and TRBJ1-1; no clear D gene. Germline V gives CDR1 LNHDA, CDR2 SQIVND (reference sequence). There are 11 residues in the CDR3. The germline V and J ends were trimmed by 8 bases and 3 bases, with 7 bases remaining between them. This CDR3 is CASWRDTEAFF. For the CDR3, the DNA is TGTGCCAGTTGGCGGGACACTGAAGCTTTCTTT.

J is TRBJ1-1 and V is TRBV5-6, with D perhaps matching TRBD1 (5 bases). The CDR3 contains 15 residues. V dropped 3 bases and J dropped 1 base, with 13 bases sitting between them. CDR1 and CDR2 from the germline V gene are SGHDT and YYEEEE. CDR3: CASSSPTTGNTEAFF. In nucleotides, the CDR3 is TGTGCCAGCAGCTCTCCGACAACAGGGAACACTGAAGCTTTCTTT.

V gene TRBV27 combines with J gene TRBJ2-1, with D possibly being TRBD1 (6 bases). The CDR3 runs to 16 residues. V lost 3 bases and J 4 bases, leaving 16 bases between the germline ends. CDR1 MNHEY and CDR2 SMNVEV come from the germline V gene (reference sequence). The CDR3 DNA sequence: TGTGCCAGCAGTTTCGGACCCGGGACATATTACAATGAGCAGTTCTTC. Protein: CASSFGPGTYYNEQFF.

The chain joins TRBV30 to TRBJ2-3; tentative D call: TRBD2 (6 bases). V was clipped by 2 bases and J by 2 bases, with 14 bases between them. In germline, CDR1 is GTSNPN, CDR2 SVGIG (reference sequence). The CDR3 contains 15 residues. CDR3 in amino acids: CAWSMSLANTDTQYF. CDR3 in DNA: TGTGCCTGGAGTATGTCGCTAGCGAACACAGATACGCAGTATTTT. Filled out from reference TRBV30 and TRBJ2-3, the complete variable domain reads SQTIHQWPATLVQPVGSPLSLECTVEGTSNPNLYWYRQAAGRGLQLLFYSVGIGQISSEVPQNLSASRPQDRQFILSSKKLLLSDSGFYLCAWSMSLANTDTQYFGPGTRLTVL.

The chain joins TRBV4-2 to TRBJ1-1, with D perhaps matching TRBD1 (5 bases). Germline CDR1 is LGHNA and CDR2 is YNFKEQ. The CDR3 totals 13 residues. V shed 2 bases and J shed 1 base, with 5 bases lying between them. In DNA, the CDR3 is TGTGCCAGCAGCCAAAGGGGGAACACTGAAGCTTTCTTT. It yields the protein CASSQRGNTEAFF.

The table lists this clone with a few counts. V is TRBV19 and J is TRBJ1-6; TRBD1 agrees at 8 bases. From germline, CDR1 is LNHDA and CDR2 SQIVND (reference sequence). This CDR3 has 14 residues. The ends lost 4 bases at V and 10 bases at J; junction bases unmatched: 6. In DNA form, the CDR3 reads TGTGCCAGTAGTACTTCAGGGGGCGAATCACCCCTCCACTTT. Translated: CASSTSGGESPLHF.

The V gene is TRBV28, the J gene TRBJ2-3, with D unresolved. Germline-derived CDR1 and CDR2 are MDHEN and SYDVKM. V was shortened by 5 bases and J by 1 base, with 10 bases between the two germline ends. The CDR3 extends over 14 amino acids. In nucleotides, the CDR3 is TGTGCCAGCAGTCAACAGTCGGGCACAGATACGCAGTATTTT. This encodes CASSQQSGTDTQYF.

This clone was observed once. The chain combines TRBV11-3 with TRBJ2-5, with 7 bases fitting TRBD1. From germline, CDR1 is SGHNT and CDR2 YENEEA. The CDR3 loop spans 14 amino acids. Trimming cost V 6 bases and J 4 bases; bases outside gene matches: 8. The CDR3, as DNA: TGTGCCAGCAGTAACAGGGGTGGCATAGAGACCCAGTACTTC. Amino acid sequence: CASSNRGGIETQYF.

The gene calls are TRBV10-3 and TRBJ2-7; no definite D call. The CDR3 has 15 amino acids. Per the germline V gene, CDR1 is ENHRY and CDR2 is SYGVKD. V gave up 6 bases and J gave up 0 bases, with 15 bases separating them. The CDR3 region has the DNA TGTGCCATCAGGAGTGACACATACCTCTCCTACGAGCAGTACTTC. The encoded protein is CAIRSDTYLSYEQYF.